The entry below gives a single T cell receptor (beta chain) sequence along with its context. Sequence at one end of the junction differs from germline and may be a read error. The CDR3 loop spans 14 amino acids. Germline V gene sequence: CDR1 MNHNS, CDR2 SASEGT. Libraries were prepared by immunoSEQ multiplex PCR; TCRdb keeps only in-frame clonotypes and omits some of them. Of 250,000 to 350,000 clones detected, around 89% appear once; the ten largest clones hold approximately 4.3%. The data were taken from a study of blood T cell repertoires in COVID-19. Study context: Acute and convalescent COVID-19 specimens originated in the United States, Italy and Spain. Sample material is recorded as cDNA or gDNA derived from T cells, B-cell-depleted T cells, or PBMCs.

Sequencing was carried out using PBMCs or T cells enriched from blood (not recorded which). The rearrangement joins TRBV6-1 to TRBJ1-2; 9 nucleotides align to TRBD1. The clonotype originates from a woman under 30 with acute COVID-19. The chain's CDR3 is CASSERGTGLYPFF. CDR3 DNA sequence: TGTGCCAGCAGTGAACGAGGGACAGGGCTTTATCCCTTCTTC.